Listed below are T cell receptor beta chains from one sample, sequenced in a study of identical twins. TCRdb analysed the 5' RACE reads with MiXCR anew, one entry per CDR3 protein. The table shows some 500,000 distinct CDR3 sequences, with 9% to 10% occurring only once. These data were also reused for a study on yellow fever vaccine responses in identical twins.

The source material was PBMCs. Every receptor here comes from a woman aged 18-30 years in good health. Both conserved end residues are part of each CDR3. D genes are given only for firm matches. Some rows mark clone size as missing; the rest say once, few, many or name a class of expanded clone.

j_call,clone_size,d_call,v_call,cdr3_aa,cdr3_nt
TRBJ2-3,.,TRBD2,TRBV11-3,CASSLRGSGGTDTQYF,TGTGCCAGCAGCTTACGGGGCAGCGGGGGCACAGATACGCAGTATTTT
TRBJ2-1,few,TRBD1,TRBV6-1,CASSPKGQGGHEQFF,TGTGCCAGCAGCCCCAAGGGACAGGGAGGCCATGAGCAGTTCTTC
TRBJ2-1,.,TRBD2,TRBV7-9,CASSLAAGVRNEQFF,TGTGCCAGCAGCCTAGCGGCGGGGGTAAGGAATGAGCAGTTCTTC
TRBJ2-2,few,.,TRBV7-8,CASSLVSGQASGELFF,TGTGCCAGCAGCTTAGTGTCGGGGCAGGCTTCCGGGGAGCTGTTTTTT
TRBJ2-3,many,.,TRBV5-1,CASRRTSTDTQYF,TGCGCCAGCAGACGAACTAGCACAGATACGCAGTATTTT
TRBJ2-7,few,.,TRBV30,CAWRAPPEQYF,TGTGCCTGGAGGGCCCCCCCCGAGCAGTACTTC
TRBJ2-7,few,.,TRBV9,CASSVSAGLYEQYF,TGTGCCAGCAGCGTAAGCGCAGGACTCTACGAGCAGTACTTC
TRBJ2-3,few,TRBD1,TRBV5-6,CASSSADRGLADTQYF,TGTGCCAGCAGCTCGGCGGACAGGGGGCTCGCAGATACGCAGTATTTT
TRBJ2-5,.,TRBD2,TRBV5-1,CASRPGTSGVKTQYF,TGCGCCAGCAGACCGGGGACTAGCGGGGTAAAGACCCAGTACTTC
TRBJ1-4,many,.,TRBV6-1,CASSEATGWDNEKLFF,TGTGCCAGCAGTGAAGCTACAGGGTGGGATAATGAAAAACTGTTTTTT
TRBJ2-2,.,.,TRBV20-1,CSAPPANTGELFF,TGCAGTGCCCCCCCTGCGAACACCGGGGAGCTGTTTTTT
TRBJ2-2,.,.,TRBV5-5,CASSAYGQGWTGELFF,TGTGCCAGCAGCGCATACGGGCAGGGATGGACCGGGGAGCTGTTTTTT
TRBJ2-3,many,.,TRBV7-2,CASSFQPVSTDTQYF,TGTGCCAGCAGCTTTCAGCCGGTTTCCACAGATACGCAGTATTTT
TRBJ1-1,few,.,TRBV3-1,CATEGMNTEAFF,TGTGCCACCGAGGGGATGAACACTGAAGCTTTCTTT
TRBJ2-5,few,.,TRBV4-3,CASSQDAGSNKQETQYF,TGCGCCAGCAGCCAAGACGCGGGGTCGAATAAACAAGAGACCCAGTACTTC
TRBJ1-1,many,.,TRBV5-1,CASSWAGNTEAFF,TGCGCCAGCAGCTGGGCAGGGAACACTGAAGCTTTCTTT
TRBJ2-7,.,.,TRBV21-1,CASSNGTGTKYEQYF,TGTGCCAGCAGCAACGGGACCGGGACAAAATACGAGCAGTACTTC
TRBJ1-2,.,.,TRBV3-1,CASRADGSNYGYTF,TGTGCCAGCAGAGCAGATGGATCTAACTATGGCTACACCTTC
TRBJ2-7,few,TRBD1,TRBV5-1,CASSFRQGGVYEQYF,TGCGCCAGCAGCTTCAGACAGGGGGGGGTCTACGAGCAGTACTTC
TRBJ1-3,few,.,TRBV20-1,CSAPAGQGNTIYF,TGCAGTGCTCCCGCGGGACAAGGAAACACCATATATTTT
TRBJ1-6,many,.,TRBV5-5,CASSLEQSPLHF,TGTGCCAGCAGCTTGGAACAGTCACCCCTCCACTTT
TRBJ2-1,few,.,TRBV30,CAWSGPGEQFF,TGTGCCTGGAGTGGGCCCGGGGAGCAGTTCTTC
TRBJ2-5,many,TRBD2,TRBV5-1,CASSIGTSGQETQYF,TGCGCCAGCAGTATTGGGACTAGCGGACAAGAGACCCAGTACTTC
TRBJ2-2,.,TRBD2,TRBV4-3,CASSQDWGGRNTGELFF,TGCGCCAGCAGCCAAGATTGGGGCGGGAGGAACACCGGGGAGCTGTTTTTT
TRBJ2-7,few,.,TRBV2,CASLRDFPFSEQYF,TGTGCCAGTCTTAGGGACTTCCCCTTCTCCGAGCAGTACTTC
TRBJ2-3,.,TRBD2,TRBV27,CASSSPGLAGDTQYF,TGTGCCAGCAGTTCCCCGGGACTAGCGGGGGATACGCAGTATTTT
TRBJ2-5,few,.,TRBV7-9,CASSLTAGEETQYF,TGTGCCAGCAGCTTAACGGCAGGGGAAGAGACCCAGTACTTC
TRBJ2-1,few,.,TRBV2,CASSENSDNEQFF,TGTGCCAGCAGTGAGAATAGCGACAATGAGCAGTTCTTC
TRBJ2-5,many,TRBD1,TRBV18,CASSPVRITGTGIRETQYF,TGTGCCAGCTCACCGGTGAGGATTACCGGGACAGGGATCCGGGAGACCCAGTACTTC
TRBJ2-7,.,TRBD1,TRBV29-1,CSVEIDRDEQYF,TGCAGCGTTGAAATTGACAGGGACGAGCAGTACTTC
TRBJ2-7,.,TRBD2,TRBV4-3,CASSQDRGGKDFRYEQYF,TGCGCCAGCAGCCAAGATCGGGGGGGGAAGGATTTCAGGTACGAGCAGTACTTC
TRBJ2-7,.,TRBD2,TRBV19,CASSPGTSVGYEQYF,TGTGCCAGTAGCCCCGGGACTAGTGTCGGCTACGAGCAGTACTTC
TRBJ2-7,few,TRBD2,TRBV6-2/TRBV6-3,CASSYRAGEEQYF,TGTGCCAGCAGTTACCGGGCGGGAGAAGAGCAGTACTTC
TRBJ1-2,.,.,TRBV4-2,CASSQEPSRGHGYTF,TGTGCCAGCAGCCAAGAACCATCTAGGGGACACGGCTACACCTTC
TRBJ2-1,few,TRBD1,TRBV20-1,CSARKGAEQFF,TGCAGTGCTAGAAAGGGGGCTGAGCAGTTCTTC
TRBJ2-3,many,TRBD2,TRBV4-1,CASSLTIQTSSGRGAADTQYF,TGCGCCAGCAGCCTGACGATTCAGACGTCTAGCGGGAGGGGAGCGGCAGATACGCAGTATTTT
TRBJ2-3,many,.,TRBV5-1,CASSIGGRLGQYF,TGCGCCAGCAGCATTGGAGGGAGACTGGGGCAGTATTTT
TRBJ2-7,many,TRBD2,TRBV28,CASSSSGRSIYEQYF,TGTGCCAGCAGCTCTAGCGGGAGGTCGATCTACGAGCAGTACTTC
TRBJ1-5,few,.,TRBV27,CATQFSGTSQPQHF,TGTGCCACCCAGTTTAGCGGCACGTCGCAGCCCCAGCATTTT
TRBJ2-7,.,.,TRBV29-1,CSVEKGYNEQYF,TGCAGCGTTGAAAAGGGCTACAATGAGCAGTACTTC
TRBJ2-7,many,.,TRBV10-3,CAISELYEQYF,TGTGCCATCAGTGAGTTGTACGAGCAGTACTTC
TRBJ2-3,few,.,TRBV5-1,CASSWAGPKYADTQYF,TGCGCCAGCAGCTGGGCCGGGCCGAAATATGCAGATACGCAGTATTTT
TRBJ2-3,.,TRBD2,TRBV20-1,CSATTGTRADTQYF,TGCAGTGCTACCACCGGGACTAGGGCAGATACGCAGTATTTT
TRBJ2-3,few,TRBD2,TRBV5-1,CASSQGLAGITSTDTQYF,TGCGCCAGCAGCCAGGGACTAGCGGGGATAACTAGCACAGATACGCAGTATTTT
TRBJ2-3,many,.,TRBV29-1,CSAHVGTDTQYF,TGCAGCGCCCACGTTGGCACAGATACGCAGTATTTT
TRBJ2-5,many,.,TRBV5-1,CASKVIPEKETQYF,TGCGCCAGCAAGGTCATTCCGGAGAAGGAGACCCAGTACTTC
TRBJ2-7,few,.,TRBV28,CATGTRISYEQYF,TGTGCCACCGGGACACGGATTAGCTACGAGCAGTACTTC
TRBJ2-3,few,.,TRBV5-1,CASSSPGALSTDTQYF,TGCGCCAGCAGCTCCCCAGGGGCACTCTCCACAGATACGCAGTATTTT
TRBJ2-7,few,.,TRBV27,CASSSGTLPYEQYF,TGTGCCAGCAGCTCCGGGACTCTCCCCTACGAGCAGTACTTC
TRBJ2-1,few,TRBD2,TRBV6-2/TRBV6-3,CASSSWTSGYNEQFF,TGTGCCAGCAGCTCTTGGACTAGCGGTTACAATGAGCAGTTCTTC
TRBJ2-7,many,.,TRBV24-1,CATSDGERGNYEQYF,TGTGCCACCAGTGATGGGGAGCGAGGTAACTACGAGCAGTACTTC
TRBJ1-1,.,.,TRBV6-6,CASSERTEAFF,TGTGCCAGCAGTGAGAGGACTGAAGCTTTCTTT
TRBJ2-7,many,TRBD1,TRBV13,CASSSSGTGHYEQYF,TGTGCCAGCAGCTCCTCCGGGACAGGTCACTACGAGCAGTACTTC
TRBJ2-4,few,.,TRBV5-6,CASSPYGTKNIQYF,TGTGCCAGCAGCCCCTACGGGACCAAAAACATTCAGTACTTC
TRBJ2-5,.,TRBD2,TRBV20-1,CSARMDLVSGLAGGETQYF,TGCAGTGCTAGAATGGATTTAGTATCGGGACTAGCGGGAGGAGAGACCCAGTACTTC